These T cell receptor beta chains were read from a single sample in a study of blood T cell repertoires in COVID-19. Profiled with immunoSEQ multiplex PCR; TCRdb holds only in-frame clones, not every one. The repertoire holds about 350,000 clones, with 87% as singletons. The sequenced material came from PBMCs or T cells enriched from blood (not recorded which). All receptors derive from a woman aged 30 to 39 who had recovered from COVID-19. CDR3s include the opening cysteine and the closing phenylalanine or tryptophan. The D gene is left open where the match is weak.

d_call	v_call	j_call	cdr3_aa
TRBD1	TRBV5-4	TRBJ1-3	CASSLGQAPRNTIYF
TRBD2	TRBV3-1/TRBV3-2	TRBJ2-5	CASSQRFLAGGFKETQYF
.	TRBV29-1	TRBJ1-1	CSVGRELNTEAFF
.	TRBV27	TRBJ1-6	CASSFYRNSPLHF
TRBD2	TRBV4-3	TRBJ2-1	CASSQDGTSGYNEQFF
TRBD1	TRBV28	TRBJ1-2	CASSLFSIAGQGNTF
.	TRBV7-9	TRBJ1-3	CASSLSPQGQRGNTIYF
TRBD2	TRBV6-1	TRBJ2-1	CASSDRAGGRYEQFF
TRBD1	TRBV10-3	TRBJ1-5	CAISPTPTGGAGNQPQHF
TRBD2	TRBV2	TRBJ2-5	CASSPTSGGPAETQYF
TRBD1	TRBV7-2	TRBJ1-5	CASSLEGGQGFQPQHF
TRBD1	TRBV28	TRBJ2-5	CASSYPGGRETQYF
.	TRBV7-9	TRBJ2-3	CASSSGVGDTQYF
.	TRBV27	TRBJ1-6	CASTSRGGSYNSPLHF
.	TRBV2	TRBJ2-5	CASRGETQYF
TRBD1	TRBV5-6	TRBJ1-3	CASSETGVANTIYF
.	TRBV19	TRBJ1-5	CASSVGASNQPQHF
TRBD1	TRBV6-5	TRBJ2-7	CASRGTEGYEQYF
.	TRBV18	TRBJ1-1	CASSPREGWNTEAFF
.	TRBV15	TRBJ1-5	CATSSFPPDSSNQPQHF
.	TRBV6-1	TRBJ2-3	CASSETSRLDTQYF
.	TRBV2	TRBJ1-2	CASSHKLAGVSRGYTF
TRBD1	TRBV6-1	TRBJ1-6	CASSEASGTVYNSPLHF
TRBD1	TRBV3-1/TRBV3-2	TRBJ2-1	CASSQFTGTGSNEQFF
TRBD2	TRBV5-1	TRBJ2-3	CASSAGTSGTDTQYF
TRBD2	TRBV9	TRBJ2-3	CASSAGTSGGAGLNTQYF
.	TRBV28	TRBJ1-4	CASGGNEKLFF
.	TRBV4-1	TRBJ1-5	CASSSWRGSNQPQHF
.	TRBV2	TRBJ2-2	CASSWELTGELFF
.	TRBV18	TRBJ2-3	CASSPQGWTDTQYF
.	TRBV10-3	TRBJ2-3	CAISDPRGLKTDTQYF
TRBD1	TRBV6-2/TRBV6-3	TRBJ1-4	CASSPMTGEKEEKLFF
TRBD2	TRBV7-2	TRBJ2-3	CASSPRAGGTDTQYF
.	TRBV18	TRBJ1-5	CASSLQGRDQPQHF
TRBD1	TRBV5-1	TRBJ1-3	CASSLVPVDRVLGGSGNTIYF
.	TRBV7-2	TRBJ1-5	CASSSQGLSQPQHF
.	TRBV24-1	TRBJ2-2	CATGEGRDTGELFF
.	TRBV27	TRBJ2-2	CASSFVSTGELFF
TRBD1	TRBV19	TRBJ2-7	CASSTGGQGHYEQYF
TRBD1	TRBV5-1	TRBJ2-1	CASSLGDSNEQFF
.	TRBV15	TRBJ1-4	CATSPRREKLFF
.	TRBV5-1	TRBJ2-5	CASRDQETQYF
TRBD1	TRBV9	TRBJ1-1	CASSGGDRSNTEAFF
TRBD1	TRBV5-8	TRBJ1-1	CADRRDRGHTEAFF
.	TRBV18	TRBJ1-4	CASSPGTTDEKLFF
TRBD1	TRBV11-2	TRBJ1-4	CASSTQGALGEKLFF
TRBD2	TRBV2	TRBJ2-1	CASAAGDYNEQFF
TRBD2	TRBV11-3	TRBJ2-7	CASSQGLAGSYEQYF
.	TRBV29-1	TRBJ2-1	CSVGTVSNEQFF
TRBD2	TRBV6-4	TRBJ2-5	CASSDLHSGARKETQYF
TRBD2	TRBV2	TRBJ2-5	CASSMFGGGRQETQYF
.	TRBV2	TRBJ1-1	CASTTWREGGGTEAFF
TRBD2	TRBV19	TRBJ2-1	CASSITSGAYNEQFF
.	TRBV6-6	TRBJ1-4	CASTETVHLFF
.	TRBV29-1	TRBJ1-1	CSVDGEAEAFF
TRBD1	TRBV28	TRBJ1-5	CASSGTGGSQPQHF
TRBD1	TRBV6-5	TRBJ2-7	CASSYGLDRVREQYF
.	TRBV5-1	TRBJ2-7	CASSLGQGSYEQYF
.	TRBV7-2	TRBJ1-6	CASSRETDPNSPLHF
TRBD1	TRBV6-5	TRBJ1-3	CASSSGTGISGNTIYF